The T cell receptor (beta chain) described here comes from a study of CXCR3-negative and CXCR3-positive naive CD8 T cells. Findings of the study overall: The study found CXCR3 expression partially decreased after cryopreservation and ran most assays on fresh PBMCs.

From germline, CDR1 is SGHVS and CDR2 FQNEAQ. The CDR3 has 16 amino acids. Via 5' RACE with UMI labels, TRB cDNA libraries were prepared. TCRdb reprocessed the 5' RACE reads, keeping one entry per CDR3 protein, no DNA. The listing records more than 40,000 distinct CDR3 sequences. Concerning this clonotype: No antigen is known for it.

The sequenced material came from naive CXCR3- CD8+ T cells from blood. Documented subset: CD45RO-CCR7+CD27+CD95- naive CD8+ T cells lacking CXCR3 (TNR3-). The gene calls are TRBV7-8 and TRBJ1-5; TCRdb names TRBD1, which stays unverified in the absence of DNA. The TCR sequence derives from a human donor in good health. Some clones in this sample may be carry-over from other donors' samples. The CDR3 sequence is CASSLGSRGSHQPQHF.